The entry below gives a single TCR beta chain sequence along with its context. Its antigen is not known. This sample is part of a study of blood T cells in healthy people across ages. About the study: About one barcoded TCR beta cDNA was captured per two T cells. Findings of the study overall: Older age went with lower TCR beta diversity per million T cells, in a roughly linear way. Donors of long life had a larger count of naive CD4+ cells and greater diversity than aged donors.

Individuals who donated were healthy Caucasians from Russia aged roughly 6 to 95. The CDR3 sequence is 16 residues long. The J segment lost 2 bases and the V segment lost 2 bases, leaving 8 bases of the junction unmatched. Germline V gene lookup returns CDR1 MNHEY and CDR2 SVGAGI. Next came a second PCR, run for about 6 to 12 cycles, which used a sample-barcoded 5' primer along with a J-beta primer mix. TCRdb re-called the 5' RACE reads with MiXCR, one entry per CDR3 protein. The sample has hundreds of thousands of distinct CDR3 sequences; about 30% are singletons. The chain is built from TRBV6-5 and TRBJ2-7, with 8 positions matching TRBD1. Sequenced: blood. The source of this sequence is a woman aged 80 or older in good health. The CDR3 nucleotides read TGTGCCAGCAGTTACCAAACCGGGACAGGAACCTACGAGCAGTACTTC. Amino acids: CASSYQTGTGTYEQYF.